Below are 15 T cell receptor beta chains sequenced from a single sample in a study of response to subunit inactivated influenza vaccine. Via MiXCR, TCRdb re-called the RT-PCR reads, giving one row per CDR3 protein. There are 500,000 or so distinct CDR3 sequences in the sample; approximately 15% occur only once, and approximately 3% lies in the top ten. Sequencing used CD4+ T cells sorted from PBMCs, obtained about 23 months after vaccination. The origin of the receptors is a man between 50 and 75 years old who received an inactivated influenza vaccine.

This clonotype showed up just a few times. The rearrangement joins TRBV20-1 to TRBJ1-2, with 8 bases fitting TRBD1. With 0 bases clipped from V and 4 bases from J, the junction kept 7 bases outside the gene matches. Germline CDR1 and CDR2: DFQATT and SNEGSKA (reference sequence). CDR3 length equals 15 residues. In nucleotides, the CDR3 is TGCAGTGCTAGAGATCTGGACAGGGCTACCTATGGCTACACCTTC. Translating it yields CSARDLDRATYGYTF.

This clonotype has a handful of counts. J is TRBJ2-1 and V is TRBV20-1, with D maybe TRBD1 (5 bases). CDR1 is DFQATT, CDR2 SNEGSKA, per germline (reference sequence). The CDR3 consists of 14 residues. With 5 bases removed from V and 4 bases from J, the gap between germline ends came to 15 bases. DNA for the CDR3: TGCAGTGCTGCCGGCCCCACAGGATACAATGAGCAGTTCTTC. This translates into CSAAGPTGYNEQFF.

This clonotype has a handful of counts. CDR3 residues: CASSSTFGGAIYEQYF. For the CDR3, the DNA is TGTGCCAGCAGCTCAACGTTCGGGGGGGCTATCTACGAGCAGTACTTC. The rearrangement links TRBV3-1 to TRBJ2-7; 8 positions agree with TRBD2. Germline CDR1 reads LGHDT; CDR2 reads YNNKEL (reference sequence). The CDR3 has 16 amino acids. Germline trimming cut 5 bases from V and 3 bases from J; bases unmatched to any gene: 12.

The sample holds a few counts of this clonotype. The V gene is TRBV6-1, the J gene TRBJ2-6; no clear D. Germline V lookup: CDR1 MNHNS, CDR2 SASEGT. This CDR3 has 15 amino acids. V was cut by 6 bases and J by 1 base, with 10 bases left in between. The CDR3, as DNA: TGTGCCAGCAGAAAGACGTTTTCTGGGGCCAACGTCCTGACTTTC. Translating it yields CASRKTFSGANVLTF.

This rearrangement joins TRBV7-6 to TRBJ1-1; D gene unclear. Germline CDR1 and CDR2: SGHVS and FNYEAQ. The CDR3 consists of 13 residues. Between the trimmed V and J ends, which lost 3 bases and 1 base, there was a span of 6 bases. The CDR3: CASSFLANTEAFF. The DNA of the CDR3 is TGTGCCAGCAGCTTCTTAGCGAACACTGAAGCTTTCTTT.

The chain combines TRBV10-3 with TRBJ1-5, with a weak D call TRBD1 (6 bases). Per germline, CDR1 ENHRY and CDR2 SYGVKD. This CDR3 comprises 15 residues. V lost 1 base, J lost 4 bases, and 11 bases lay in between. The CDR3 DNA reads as TGTGCCATCAGTGAGTTTGGACAGACTAATCAGCCCCAGCATTTT. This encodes CAISEFGQTNQPQHF.

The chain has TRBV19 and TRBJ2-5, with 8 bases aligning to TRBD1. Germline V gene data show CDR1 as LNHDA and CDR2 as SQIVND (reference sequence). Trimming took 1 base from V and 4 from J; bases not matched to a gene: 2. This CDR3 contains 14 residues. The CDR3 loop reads CASSIGQGAETQYF. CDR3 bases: TGTGCCAGTAGTATAGGCCAGGGGGCAGAGACCCAGTACTTC.

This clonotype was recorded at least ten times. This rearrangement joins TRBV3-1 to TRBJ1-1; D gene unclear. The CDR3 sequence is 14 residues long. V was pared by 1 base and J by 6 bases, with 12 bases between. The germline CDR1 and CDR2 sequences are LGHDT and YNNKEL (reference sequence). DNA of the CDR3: TGTGCCAGCAGCCAAGGGGCCTACCAGGCTGAAGCTTTCTTT. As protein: CASSQGAYQAEAFF.

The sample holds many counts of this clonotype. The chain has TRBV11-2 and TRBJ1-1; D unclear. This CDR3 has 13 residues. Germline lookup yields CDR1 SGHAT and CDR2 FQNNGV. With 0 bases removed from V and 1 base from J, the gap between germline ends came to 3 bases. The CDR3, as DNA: TGTGCCAGCAGCTTAGACCAGAACACTGAAGCTTTCTTT. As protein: CASSLDQNTEAFF.

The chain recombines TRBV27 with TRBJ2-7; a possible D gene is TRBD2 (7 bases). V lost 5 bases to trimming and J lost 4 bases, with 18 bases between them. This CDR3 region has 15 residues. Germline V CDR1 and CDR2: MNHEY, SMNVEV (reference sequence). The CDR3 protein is CASSGLTRGGYEQYF. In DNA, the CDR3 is TGTGCCAGCAGTGGATTGACAAGGGGGGGATACGAGCAGTACTTC.

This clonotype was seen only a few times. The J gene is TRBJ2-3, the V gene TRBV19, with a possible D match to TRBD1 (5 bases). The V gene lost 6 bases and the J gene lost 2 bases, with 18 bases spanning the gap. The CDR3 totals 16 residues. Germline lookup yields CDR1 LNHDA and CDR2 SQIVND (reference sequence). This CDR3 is CASRKSGNRLTDTQYF. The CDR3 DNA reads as TGTGCCAGTAGAAAATCAGGGAATCGCCTCACAGATACGCAGTATTTT.

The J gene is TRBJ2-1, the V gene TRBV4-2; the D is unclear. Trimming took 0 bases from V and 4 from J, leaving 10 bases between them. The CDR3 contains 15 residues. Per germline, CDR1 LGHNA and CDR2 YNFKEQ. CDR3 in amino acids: CASSQDLANYNEQFF. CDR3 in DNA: TGTGCCAGCAGCCAAGATCTGGCCAATTACAATGAGCAGTTCTTC.

For the CDR3, the DNA is TGTGCCAGCAGGCGCCTCGAGTCCTTGAACACTGAAGCTTTCTTT. Translating gives CASRRLESLNTEAFF. The chain links TRBV2 to TRBJ1-1; D remains ambiguous. The CDR3 has 15 amino acids. V was pared by 6 bases and J by 0 bases, with 14 bases between. Per germline, CDR1 SNHLY and CDR2 FYNNEI.

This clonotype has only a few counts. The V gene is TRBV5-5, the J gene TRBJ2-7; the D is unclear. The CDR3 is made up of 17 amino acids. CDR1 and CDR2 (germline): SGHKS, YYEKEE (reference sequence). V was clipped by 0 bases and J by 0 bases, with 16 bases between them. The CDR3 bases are TGTGCCAGCAGCTTGGCAGGTAACAGTCTCAGCTCCTACGAGCAGTACTTC. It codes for CASSLAGNSLSSYEQYF.

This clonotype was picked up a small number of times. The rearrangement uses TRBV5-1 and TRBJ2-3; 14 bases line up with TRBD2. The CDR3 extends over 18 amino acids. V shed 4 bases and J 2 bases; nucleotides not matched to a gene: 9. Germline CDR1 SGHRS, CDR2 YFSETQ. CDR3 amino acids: CASSEGLAGGRVTDTQYF. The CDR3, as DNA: TGCGCCAGCAGCGAAGGACTAGCGGGAGGCCGCGTCACAGATACGCAGTATTTT.